Below are 11 T cell receptor beta chains sequenced from a single sample in a study of blood T cell repertoires in COVID-19. Sequencing was performed with immunoSEQ multiplex PCR; in TCRdb, only in-frame clones are kept and a portion is missing. This sample yields 200,000 or so clones, of which 70% to 90% are seen a single time; 2.1% belongs to the top ten. The sample consisted of peripheral blood. These receptors were collected from a man in his 70s with active or convalescent COVID-19.

This chain joins TRBV7-6 and TRBJ1-4, with D perhaps TRBD1 (5 bases). This CDR3 has 16 residues. Germline V gene sequence: CDR1 SGHVS, CDR2 FNYEAQ. V dropped 5 bases and J dropped 12 bases, with 25 bases sitting between them. This CDR3 reads CASSPRAIGGSEELFF. The CDR3 DNA reads as TGTGCCAGCAGCCCACGGGCCATCGGGGGTTCGGAGGAACTGTTTTTT.

In this sample, this clone turned up once. This CDR3 is also generated by other DNA sequences in the sample. The V and J genes are TRBV18 and TRBJ1-1; the D gene is possibly TRBD1 (5 bases). The CDR3 runs to 14 residues. V was trimmed by 5 bases and J by 2 bases, leaving 12 bases between them. CDR1 and CDR2 (germline): KGHSH, LQKENI. The CDR3 region is CASSKDRTNTEAFF. The CDR3 nucleotides read TGTGCCAGCTCAAAAGACAGAACTAACACTGAAGCTTTCTTT.

The chain is built from TRBV30 and TRBJ1-5; no firm D call. The CDR3 is 12 residues long. CDR1 is GTSNPN and CDR2 is SVGIG in the germline V gene (reference sequence). The ends were cut back, 1 base at V and 11 bases at J, with 12 bases in the middle. The CDR3 sequence is CAWSAGGWAQHF. The CDR3 nucleotides read TGTGCCTGGAGTGCCGGCGGGTGGGCCCAGCATTTT.

Remarks on this clone: Other DNA sequences within the sample encode an identical CDR3. This chain connects TRBV30 to TRBJ1-5; the D gene is possibly TRBD1 (6 bases). Germline CDR1 is GTSNPN and CDR2 is SVGIG (reference sequence). Trimming stripped 2 bases from V and 2 bases from J, with 7 bases between. This CDR3 is built from 13 residues. CDR3 amino acids: CAWSSGGNQPQHF. The CDR3 region has the DNA TGTGCCTGGAGTTCAGGGGGCAATCAGCCCCAGCATTTT.

This chain links TRBV18 with TRBJ1-2; no reliable D call. Germline V gene lookup returns CDR1 KGHSH and CDR2 LQKENI. Trimming stripped 3 bases from V and 3 bases from J, with 14 bases between. This CDR3 is 15 amino acids long. The CDR3 nucleotides read TGTGCCAGCTCACCGAAACTAGGGCTGGACTATGGCTACACCTTC. It yields the protein CASSPKLGLDYGYTF.

J is TRBJ2-3 and V is TRBV30; 9 bases are shared with TRBD2. Per the germline V gene, CDR1 is GTSNPN and CDR2 is SVGIG (reference sequence). V shed 4 bases, J shed 2 bases, and the junction held 1 base outside the gene matches. CDR3 length equals 13 residues. CDR3 residues: CAWTSGNTDTQYF. The DNA for the CDR3 is TGTGCCTGGACTAGCGGGAACACAGATACGCAGTATTTT.

The V call is TRBV3-1 (or the pseudogene TRBV3-2), the J call TRBJ1-1, with TRBD1 matching 9 bases. CDR1 and CDR2 (germline): LGHDT, YNNKEL (reference sequence). V shed 4 bases, J shed 4 bases, and the junction held 4 bases outside the gene matches. This CDR3 has 14 residues. The DNA of the CDR3 is TGTGCCAGCAGCCGCGGGACAGGGCCCACTGAAGCTTTCTTT. The encoded protein is CASSRGTGPTEAFF.

The rearrangement uses TRBV27 and TRBJ2-3, with 9 bases lining up with TRBD2. Germline V gene data show CDR1 as MNHEY and CDR2 as SMNVEV (reference sequence). This CDR3 is built from 16 residues. V shed 6 bases, J shed 2 bases, and the junction held 9 bases outside the gene matches. The CDR3 nucleotides read TGTGCCAGCAGGCCCCGTCTAGCGGGAATCACAGATACGCAGTATTTT. Its translation: CASRPRLAGITDTQYF.

The chain combines TRBV24-1 with TRBJ2-5, with TRBD1 matching 7 bases. CDR3 size: 15 residues. CDR1 and CDR2 from the germline V gene are KGHDR and SFDVKD. With 4 bases clipped from V and 2 bases from J, the junction kept 6 bases outside the gene matches. The CDR3, as DNA: TGTGCCACCAGTGACTCCGACAGGGAACAAGAGACCCAGTACTTC. Translation gives CATSDSDREQETQYF.

The chain employs TRBV7-9 and TRBJ1-4; D gene uncertain. From germline, CDR1 is SEHNR and CDR2 FQNEAQ (reference sequence). V dropped 1 base and J dropped 0 bases, with 6 bases sitting between them. CDR3 length equals 15 residues. CDR3 in DNA: TGTGCCAGCAGCTTAGAACAGACAACTAATGAAAAACTGTTTTTT. This codes for CASSLEQTTNEKLFF.

The chain employs TRBV30 and TRBJ2-7; the D gene is possibly TRBD2 (5 bases). This CDR3 has 16 amino acids. V lost 0 bases and J lost 0, with 15 bases in between. Germline lookup yields CDR1 GTSNPN and CDR2 SVGIG (reference sequence). The CDR3 here is CAWSVDRTGSSYEQYF. For the CDR3, the DNA is TGTGCCTGGAGTGTAGATCGGACGGGGAGCTCCTACGAGCAGTACTTC.